This T cell receptor beta chain appears in the sequencing data of a study of memory CD4+ T cells and cytomegalovirus serostatus. Overall study: Of the healthy Belgian adults, 9 were CMV seropositive and 20 to 30 seronegative.

Single viable CD3+CD4+CD8-CD45RO+ cells were sorted as the memory CD4+ T cells. Trimming took 2 bases from V and 0 from J, leaving 14 bases between them. Germline V lookup: CDR1 SGHTA, CDR2 FQGTGA. This CDR3 has 17 amino acids. The data were produced by immunoSEQ multiplex PCR, yet TCRdb's version contains in-frame clones alone and is incomplete. The sample records 40,000 to 55,000 clones, 76% being singletons. The TCR was taken from an adult in good health and CMV-seronegative. The rearrangement links TRBV7-3 to TRBJ2-1; D is possibly TRBD1 (6 bases). The sequenced sample was memory CD4+ T cells from blood. CDR3 sequence: CASSLAVGASSYNEQFF. The CDR3 bases are TGTGCCAGCAGCTTAGCGGTGGGGGCCAGCTCCTACAATGAGCAGTTCTTC.